This T cell receptor (beta chain) appears in the sequencing data of a study of prognosis after radiotherapy for stage I lung cancer. Study-level results: The study found lower Shannon entropy after stereotactic body radiation therapy in patients who developed distant metastases.

This clonotype was seen repeatedly, ten times or more. Its antigen is undetermined. The study amplified the TCR beta CDR3 region from genomic DNA. This amplification was carried out by two rounds of multiplex PCR. TRBV and TRBJ genes each had their own specific primers in first-round PCR. Universal primers were used in the second PCR round. TCRdb passed the multiplex PCR reads through MiXCR, listing each CDR3 protein once. Seen here are some 38,000 distinct CDR3 sequences, approximately 25% observed once, and the top ten hold under 30%. A volume of approximately 6.5 milliliters of peripheral blood was collected by draw at each of two time points. CDR1 and CDR2 from the germline V gene are SEHNR and FQNEAQ (reference sequence). With 5 bases removed from V and 1 base from J, the gap between germline ends came to 17 bases. The CDR3 covers 16 residues.

The sequence was obtained from a donor aged 50 or older with non-small cell lung cancer. This specimen consisted of PBMCs, obtained before or after stereotactic body radiation therapy (not recorded which). The gene calls are TRBV7-9 and TRBJ1-1; TRBD1 might be the D (5 bases). CDR3 residues: CASSPPQGPPNTEAFF. CDR3 DNA sequence: TGTGCCAGCAGCCCACCCCAGGGACCCCCGAACACTGAAGCTTTCTTT.